One and the same sample provided the 26 T cell receptor beta chains below, sequenced in a study of blood T cell repertoires in COVID-19. The protocol was immunoSEQ multiplex PCR, while the TCRdb copy is restricted to in-frame clones and leaves out a portion. The data hold about 110,000 clones, with less than 80% observed a single time. The sequenced material came from peripheral blood. The receptors shown here come from a man older than 75 with COVID-19, enrolled during active disease.

This chain links TRBV7-8 with TRBJ1-3; D is ambiguous. V was clipped by 2 bases and J by 0 bases, with 14 bases between them. Germline lookup yields CDR1 SGHVS and CDR2 FQNEAQ. This CDR3 has 17 residues. The CDR3 reads CASSLSPGWHSGNTIYF. CDR3 sequence (DNA): TGTGCCAGCAGCTTATCCCCCGGGTGGCACTCTGGAAACACCATATATTTT.

The rearrangement uses TRBV4-1 and TRBJ2-5; 10 nucleotides agree with TRBD1. This CDR3 contains 16 residues. Losses at the gene ends were 0 bases for V and 5 bases for J; bases not matched to a gene: 6. Germline V lookup: CDR1 MGHRA, CDR2 YSYEKL. The CDR3 DNA follows: TGCGCCAGCAGCCAAGACCGGACAGGGGGAATCGAGACCCAGTACTTC. Encoded protein: CASSQDRTGGIETQYF.

As concerns this clone: Other nucleotide sequences in the sample specify the same CDR3. Written as DNA, the CDR3 is TGTGCCAGCAGCTTGGGGGGTCGAGGGGAAGCTTTCTTT. This codes for CASSLGGRGEAFF. J is TRBJ1-1 and V is TRBV5-5; D uncertain. The V end was cut by 0 bases, the J end by 8 bases, with 11 bases between. CDR3 length: 13 residues. Germline V gene sequence: CDR1 SGHKS, CDR2 YYEKEE (reference sequence).

In its sample, this clone was seen once. V is TRBV2 and J is TRBJ2-7; 7 bases are shared with TRBD1. Unmatched junction bases numbered 8, after V lost 3 bases and J lost 3 bases. Germline CDR1 and CDR2: SNHLY and FYNNEI. The CDR3 extends over 15 amino acids. CDR3: CASSDGGQYVYEQYF. CDR3 nucleotide sequence: TGTGCCAGCAGTGATGGGGGACAGTACGTCTACGAGCAGTACTTC.

The V call is TRBV10-3, the J call TRBJ2-7, with unresolved D. This CDR3 spans 11 amino acids. Deletions cut 9 bases from V and 4 bases from J, with 10 bases between. The germline gives CDR1 ENHRY, CDR2 SYGVKD. Written as DNA, the CDR3 is TGTGCCATTACGAACGGGTACGAGCAGTACTTC. It is translated as CAITNGYEQYF.

The CDR3, as DNA: TGCGCCAGCAGCCAAGACGAGGGAAGAATGTATGGCTACACCTTC. Protein: CASSQDEGRMYGYTF. This chain uses TRBV4-1 with TRBJ1-2; no reliable D call. The V gene's germline CDR1 is MGHRA and CDR2 YSYEKL. The length of the CDR3 is 15 residues. V lost 0 bases to trimming and J lost 5 bases, with 13 bases between them.

By frequency in the sample, this clone is medium-sized. The CDR3 region has the DNA TGTGCCAGCTCACCCGGACAGGGGGCGTTGGAGCAGTACTTC. Translation: CASSPGQGALEQYF. V is TRBV18 and J is TRBJ2-7, with 11 bases matching TRBD1. This CDR3 has 14 residues. Per germline, CDR1 KGHSH and CDR2 LQKENI. V shed 3 bases and J 7 bases; nucleotides not matched to a gene: 5.

The rearrangement links TRBV5-1 to TRBJ2-1; D is perhaps TRBD2 (5 bases). Germline V gives CDR1 SGHRS, CDR2 YFSETQ. The CDR3 runs to 15 residues. Trimming cost V 5 bases and J 0 bases, with 12 bases left between them. CDR3 nucleotides: TGCGCCAGCAGACTCCTAGGGAGCTCCTACAATGAGCAGTTCTTC. It yields the protein CASRLLGSSYNEQFF.

The rearrangement links TRBV28 to TRBJ1-6; tentatively, D is TRBD1 (5 bases). This CDR3 has 13 amino acids. With 3 bases removed from V and 8 bases from J, the gap between germline ends came to 8 bases. The germline gives CDR1 MDHEN, CDR2 SYDVKM. CDR3 loop: CASSLPGDSPLHF. The CDR3 DNA follows: TGTGCCAGCAGTTTGCCGGGGGATTCACCCCTCCACTTT.

The rearrangement uses TRBV21-1 and TRBJ2-7; the table gives TRBD1 as D, unverified against the DNA. TRBV21-1 is a documented pseudogene. This CDR3 is 16 amino acids long. The CDR3 nucleotides read TGTGCCAGCAGCAAAGAAAGGACAGGGGTAGTTGGCGAGCAGTACTTC. This codes for CASSKERTGVVGEQYF.

The rearrangement uses TRBV6-5 and TRBJ2-1; 10 bases map to TRBD2. The CDR3 extends over 15 amino acids. Germline CDR1 MNHEY, CDR2 SVGAGI. V lost 6 bases and J lost 1; bases outside the gene matches: 3. The CDR3 region is CASRLAGPSYNEQFF. DNA of the CDR3: TGTGCCAGCAGACTAGCGGGACCATCCTACAATGAGCAGTTCTTC.

This chain joins TRBV6-5 and TRBJ1-1; D not resolved. The CDR3 extends over 13 amino acids. Per germline, CDR1 MNHEY and CDR2 SVGAGI. The V and J ends lost 7 bases and 10 bases respectively, with 19 bases between them. The CDR3 region has the DNA TGTGCCAGCAATCCTTCGACCCGATCGGGAGCTTTCTTT. Translating it yields CASNPSTRSGAFF.

Concerning this clone itself: An end of the junction does not agree with germline; a read error may underlie this. The J gene is TRBJ1-1, the V gene TRBV20-1; D not resolved. The germline V gene has CDR1 DFQATT and CDR2 SNEGSKA (reference sequence). There are 11 residues in the CDR3. The CDR3 region is CSAPDSTQAFF. The CDR3 bases are TGCAGTGCGCCCGACTCCACTCAAGCTTTCTTT.

For the CDR3, the DNA is TGTGCCAGCAGTTTGGCTAGCACAGATACGCAGTATTTT. Its protein product is CASSLASTDTQYF. This chain joins TRBV12-3 or TRBV12-4 and TRBJ2-3; no clear D. This CDR3 spans 13 amino acids. Trimming pared 3 bases from V and 0 bases from J, leaving 4 bases between.

This chain uses TRBV10-1 with TRBJ2-7, with 10 bases fitting TRBD1. This CDR3 contains 15 residues. Germline loops: CDR1 WNHNN, CDR2 SYGVQD (reference sequence). Unmatched junction bases numbered 9, after V lost 7 bases and J lost 3 bases. This CDR3 reads CASILGTGVGYEQYF. CDR3 nucleotide sequence: TGCGCCAGCATCCTCGGGACAGGGGTCGGCTACGAGCAGTACTTC.

V and J are TRBV12-3 or TRBV12-4 and TRBJ2-2, with D possibly matching TRBD1 (6 bases). The CDR3 sequence is 13 residues long. V was shortened by 10 bases and J by 5 bases, with 14 bases between the two germline ends. The CDR3 region has the DNA TGTGCCACCCGACAAGGGGGAACCGGGGAGCTGTTTTTT. It translates to CATRQGGTGELFF.

The rearrangement links TRBV28 to TRBJ1-2; possible D gene TRBD1, 6 bases. The length of the CDR3 is 15 residues. Germline CDR1 reads MDHEN; CDR2 reads SYDVKM. V gave up 5 bases and J gave up 0 bases, with 13 bases separating them. CDR3: CASSPRGGANYGYTF. The CDR3 DNA reads TGTGCCAGCAGTCCGCGAGGGGGAGCTAACTATGGCTACACCTTC.

The chain uses TRBV6-5 and TRBJ1-6; D gene uncertain. With 4 bases removed from V and 6 bases from J, the gap between germline ends came to 16 bases. Germline lookup yields CDR1 MNHEY and CDR2 SVGAGI. This CDR3 is 16 amino acids long. CDR3 DNA sequence: TGTGCCAGCAGTTGGCCCCGAGGGAGTCGTAATTCACCCCTCCACTTT. It translates to CASSWPRGSRNSPLHF.

The V gene is TRBV28, the J gene TRBJ2-7, with TRBD1 matching over 8 bases. Trimming at V came to 4 bases and at J to 9 bases, leaving 17 bases not matched to a gene. The CDR3 totals 16 residues. The germline V gene has CDR1 MDHEN and CDR2 SYDVKM. The CDR3 region has the DNA TGTGCCAGCAGTTCCCCCCTAGGACAGGGACTTTTGGGGCAGTACTTC. Amino acid sequence: CASSSPLGQGLLGQYF. Variable domain in full (rest from reference TRBV28 and TRBJ2-7): DVKVTQSSRYLVKRTGEKVFLECVQDMDHENMFWYRQDPGLGLRLIYFSYDVKMKEKGDIPEGYSVSREKKERFSLILESASTNQTSMYLCASSSPLGQGLLGQYFGPGTRLTVT.

Notes on this clone: Other DNA variants within this sample encode the same CDR3. The chain has TRBV28 and TRBJ2-5; 14 positions agree with TRBD2. J was trimmed by 2 bases and V by 2 bases; bases with no gene match: 1. This CDR3 has 16 amino acids. Germline V gives CDR1 MDHEN, CDR2 SYDVKM. CDR3: CASSLGTSGSQETQYF. The CDR3 region has the DNA TGTGCCAGCAGTTTAGGGACTAGCGGGAGTCAAGAGACCCAGTACTTC.

The chain uses TRBV29-1 and TRBJ2-3; maybe TRBD1 (5 bases). Looked up from germline, CDR1 is SQVTM and CDR2 is ANQGSEA. Deletions cut 4 bases from V and 2 bases from J, with 10 bases between. The CDR3 totals 13 residues. CDR3 nucleotides: TGCAGCGTTGGTCAGGGTACCACAGATACGCAGTATTTT. Its protein is CSVGQGTTDTQYF.

The chain combines TRBV5-5 with TRBJ2-1; D is unclear. The CDR3 consists of 11 residues. Germline V gene data show CDR1 as SGHKS and CDR2 as YYEKEE (reference sequence). Trimming shortened V by 4 bases and J by 8 bases, and 7 bases separated the two germline ends. The CDR3 DNA is TGTGCCAGCAGCCCCTCCCATGAGCAGTTCTTC. This codes for CASSPSHEQFF.

This sequence joins TRBV11-3 and TRBJ2-1; 8 bases are shared with TRBD2. After removal of 5 bases from V and 7 bases from J, the junction contained 10 bases not matched to a gene. CDR1 is SGHNT, CDR2 YENEEA, per germline. The CDR3 has 15 amino acids. CDR3 nucleotides: TGTGCCAGCAGCCTTGGTGGGACTAGAAGGAATGAGCAGTTCTTC. It specifies CASSLGGTRRNEQFF.

J is TRBJ1-5 and V is TRBV15; 7 bases fit TRBD1. V was clipped by 2 bases and J by 1 base; unmatched bases: 8. The CDR3 consists of 17 residues. Germline values: CDR1 LNHNV, CDR2 YYDKDF (reference sequence). CDR3 sequence: CATSRSHRGVSNQPQHF. DNA of the CDR3: TGTGCCACCAGCAGATCGCACAGGGGAGTAAGCAATCAGCCCCAGCATTTT.

This clone was counted a few times. This chain uses TRBV19 with TRBJ2-1; TRBD2 agrees at 8 bases. Trimming cost V 5 bases and J 7 bases; bases outside gene matches: 7. Germline CDR1 is LNHDA and CDR2 is SQIVND (reference sequence). The CDR3 has 14 residues. DNA of the CDR3: TGTGCCAGTAGTCCTCTTGGACTAGCAAATGAGCAGTTCTTC. Residues: CASSPLGLANEQFF.

The chain combines TRBV28 with TRBJ2-7; TRBD1 agrees at 9 bases. J lost 3 bases, V lost 8 bases, and 5 bases had no gene match. CDR3 length equals 13 residues. Germline CDR1 reads MDHEN; CDR2 reads SYDVKM. Here the CDR3 reads CASYMGQGYEQYF. For the CDR3, the DNA is TGTGCCAGCTACATGGGACAGGGCTACGAGCAGTACTTC.